This T cell receptor beta chain was identified in a study of regulatory T cells in long-lasting Graves disease (dated by TCRdb to the early 2020s). About the study as a whole: Persistent Graves' disease was defined as antithyroid drug treatment for over 5 years with persistently positive TSH receptor autoantibodies. The study took place in China and was registered as a clinical trial. On average, persistent Graves' disease patients in the clinical cohort had been on antithyroid drugs for around 9.5 years. A total of about 33 samples underwent TCR sequencing: some 13 from persistent and about 20 from newly diagnosed Graves' disease patients. Persistent Graves' disease patients were compared with newly diagnosed Graves' disease patients by peripheral blood TCR sequencing and RNA sequencing.

Overall results and qualifications from the work: Only peripheral blood was studied, because thyroid tissue, the primary lesion, was inaccessible. The authors acknowledged the small sample size as a limitation that may reduce accuracy. A larger number of public clonotypes was shared among persistent patients (under 3,000) than among newly diagnosed patients (about 990). TRBV28, TRBJ1-2 and TRBJ2-5 were preferentially used in persistent disease, while TRBV20-1 and TRBJ2-1 were favored in newly diagnosed disease. Lower TCR Shannon entropy and fewer highly expanded clones were observed in persistent Graves' disease patients than in newly diagnosed patients, which suggested clonal expansion. Only the TCR beta chain was sequenced and analyzed.

This clonotype appeared a few times. What this receptor recognizes is not known. No base-level quality is on record; no much larger clone is a single base apart. The library came from multiplex PCR. The sample was run on an Illumina HiSeq 4000. iRepertoire HTBI primers and Arm-PCR amplification of CDR3 regions were used to construct TCR beta libraries. Gel purification was performed on PCR products prior to sequencing. The authors' pipeline ran thus. A total of fewer than 65 TRBV and 14 TRBJ segments were identified across samples and were used for gene usage analysis of CDR3 amino acid clonotypes. COPE and FqMerger were used to merge the filtered high-quality paired reads into contigs. Contigs were aligned with BLAST to IMGT TRBV, TRBD and TRBJ reference genes, and CDR3 was defined per IMGT. Clonotypes above 0.1% frequency were classified as highly expanded clones. Repertoire diversity was measured by Shannon entropy, and V-J evenness by the Gini coefficient. A clonotype found in more than one individual was treated as public. In TCRdb, the public reads were trimmed at Q25 with fastp and aligned with MiXCR, with productive beta chains retained. Each CDR3 protein gets just one entry, which takes the most common genes and DNA from the rows behind it. The V and J calls here are based on TCRdb, not the publication. For this sample there are 310,000 or so distinct CDR3 sequences; around 20% appear just once. The ten largest make up 45% to 70% of the sample.

In light of the paper, this sample's time point label describes: persistent/refractory GD, antithyroid drugs over 5 years with positive TRAb. RNA was extracted from PBMCs in TRIzol for both TCR sequencing and RNA sequencing. Graves' disease was diagnosed according to American Thyroid Association guidelines. The patients came from an endocrinology department in Xi'an, China. Each patient gave about 10 milliliters of peripheral blood, collected in an EDTA anticoagulant tube. Ficoll Paque Plus density gradient separation was used to isolate PBMCs, and no additional T cell sorting was done. RNA quality was checked with an Agilent 2100 Bioanalyzer and agarose gel, and concentration with a NanoDrop 2000. V sheds 4 bases and J sheds 5 bases, leaving 9 bases between their ends. For CDR1 and CDR2, the germline V gene lists SGHTA and FQGTGA. From the cysteine through the phenylalanine, the CDR3 covers 14 amino acids. The CDR3 DNA has 42 bases and is translated from base 1.

This specimen consisted of peripheral blood mononuclear cells (PBMCs), obtained when the disease was refractory, from a patient treated with antithyroid drugs. This TCR was recovered from a female donor with Graves disease. The chain is assembled from TRBV7-3 and TRBJ1-6; TRBD1 could be the D gene, as 6 bases match. This receptor has the CDR3 CASSWQGNNSPLHF. The nucleotide sequence reads as follows: TGTGCCAGCAGCTGGCAGGGGAATAATTCACCCCTCCACTTT.